The 9 T cell receptor beta chains below come from one sample, sequenced in a study of T cell clonality in common variable immunodeficiency. Study outcomes and limitations: Reportedly, TCR beta sequences from common variable immunodeficiency showed fewer deletions and N-nucleotide insertions.

Using immunoSEQ multiplex PCR, the repertoire was profiled, and TCRdb retains in-frame clones only, with some absent. The specimen has roughly 30,000 clones, none found just once. What these receptors recognize is not known. The sequencing sample was made of peripheral blood mononuclear cells. These receptors were taken from a human donor with common variable immunodeficiency.

This clone was picked up a small number of times. The observed sequence ends 3 residues before the CDR3 terminus, with the missing tail filled in from the germline J gene. This rearrangement joins TRBV30 to TRBJ1-3; D is perhaps TRBD1 (5 bases). CDR3 length: 13 amino acids. The germline CDR1 and CDR2 sequences are GTSNPN and SVGIG (reference sequence). Trimming removed 0 bases at V and 3 bases at J, with 6 bases between. The CDR3 bases that were read are TGTGCCTGGAGTGTAGGGGTTGGAAACACC. Translating gives CAWSVGVGNT. The complete CDR3 sequence is CAWSVGVGNTIYF.

With respect to this clone: The observed sequence ends 3 residues before the CDR3 terminus, with the missing tail filled in from the germline J gene. The chain combines TRBV7-2 with TRBJ2-5, with 7 positions matching TRBD1. After removal of 5 bases from V and 5 bases from J, the junction contained 11 bases not matched to a gene. CDR1 SGHTA and CDR2 FQGNSA come from the germline V gene. The CDR3 spans 15 residues. CDR3 protein: CASSPVEGATETQYF. Partial CDR3 DNA: TGTGCCAGCAGCCCGGTCGAGGGGGCAACGGAGACC.

This clone was recorded at least ten times. The read is 3 residues too short to cover the CDR3 end, so that end is filled in from the germline J gene. This sequence joins TRBV5-1 and TRBJ2-1, with D tentatively TRBD1 or TRBD2 (5 bases each). CDR1 and CDR2 (germline): SGHRS, YFSETQ. The CDR3 is 15 amino acids. V gave up 0 bases and J gave up 4 bases, with 11 bases separating them. Incomplete CDR3 DNA: TGCGCCAGCAGCTTGGGGCAGGGAGAGTACAATGAG. Its translation is CASSLGQGEYNE. The complete CDR3 sequence is CASSLGQGEYNEQFF.

This clone was found a few times. The CDR3 extends 3 residues past the end of the read, so its final part is completed from the germline J gene. The chain recombines TRBV7-6 with TRBJ2-7; D possibly corresponds to TRBD2 (5 bases). CDR3 length: 13 amino acids. Trimming left V 5 bases short and J 1 base short, with 9 bases between. Germline CDR1 and CDR2: SGHVS and FNYEAQ. The CDR3 DNA, read in part, is TGTGCCAGCAGCCCGGGCGGGTCCTACGAG. The encoded protein is CASSPGGSYE. The whole CDR3 reads CASSPGGSYEQYF.

Comment on this clone: The observed sequence ends 3 residues before the CDR3 terminus, with the missing tail filled in from the germline J gene. V usage is TRBV7-2 and J usage is TRBJ1-1, with D tentatively TRBD1 (6 bases). The CDR3 is 15 residues long. Trimming removed 2 bases at V and 4 bases at J, with 14 bases between. CDR1 is SGHTA and CDR2 is FQGNSA in the germline V gene. The sequenced part of the CDR3 DNA is TGTGCCAGCAGCTTATTATTGGGGGCGGTCACTGAA. Amino acids: CASSLLLGAVTE. The full CDR3 protein reads CASSLLLGAVTEAFF.

This clone was detected only a few times. Coverage ceases 3 residues before the CDR3 finishes, and the germline J gene fills in the end. V gene TRBV2 combines with J gene TRBJ1-5; D gene ambiguous. CDR3 length: 15 amino acids. The V and J ends lost 2 bases and 0 bases respectively, with 8 bases between them. The germline V gene encodes CDR1 SNHLY and CDR2 FYNNEI. Partial CDR3 DNA: TGTGCCAGCAGTGAACAGACACTTAGCAATCAGCCC. Translating it yields CASSEQTLSNQP. The whole CDR3 is CASSEQTLSNQPQHF.

As for this clone: Read coverage stops 3 residues before the CDR3 terminus; the germline J gene supplies the remainder. The chain combines TRBV19 with TRBJ2-1; D call uncertain. CDR1 is LNHDA and CDR2 is SQIVND in the germline V gene (reference sequence). Trimming took off 3 bases at V and 2 bases at J, with 5 bases between the two ends. CDR3 length equals 13 residues. CDR3 DNA (partial): TGTGCCAGTAGTATCAGCGCCTACAATGAG. It is translated as CASSISAYNE. The entire CDR3 is CASSISAYNEQFF.

This clone was detected ten times or more. The CDR3 end is not reached by the read, which stops 3 residues before it; the germline J gene fills it in. The chain recombines TRBV7-8 with TRBJ1-5; the match to TRBD1 covers 8 bases. Germline assignment: CDR1 SGHVS and CDR2 FQNEAQ. CDR3 length: 16 amino acids. Unmatched junction bases numbered 4, after V lost 0 bases and J lost 3 bases. CDR3 protein: CASSLARRGLNQPQHF. Incomplete CDR3 DNA: TGTGCCAGCAGCTTAGCGCGCAGGGGGCTCAATCAGCCC.

About this clone itself: The CDR3 extends 3 residues past the end of the read, so its final part is completed from the germline J gene. The rearrangement uses TRBV7-9 and TRBJ1-1; 7 bases are a match to TRBD1. J was trimmed by 5 bases and V by 6 bases; bases with no gene match: 6. The CDR3 covers 13 residues. Germline CDR1 SEHNR, CDR2 FQNEAQ (reference sequence). Partial CDR3 DNA: TGTGCCAGCAGGCCAACAGGGGAAACTGAA. It yields the protein CASRPTGETE. The CDR3 as a whole reads CASRPTGETEAFF.